This TCR beta chain stems from a study of blood T cell repertoires in COVID-19. Libraries were prepared by immunoSEQ multiplex PCR; TCRdb keeps only in-frame clonotypes and omits some of them. The profile shows about 90,000 clones, 88% of them singletons. This clone occurred a few times. This CDR3 has 13 amino acids. Trimming cost V 4 bases and J 3 bases, with 10 bases left between them. Germline assignment: CDR1 SGHNT and CDR2 YYREEE (reference sequence). The sequence came from a man in his 60s with acute or convalescent COVID-19. Sequenced sample: peripheral blood. The chain has TRBV5-4 and TRBJ1-2; possible D gene TRBD1, 5 bases. In DNA form, the CDR3 reads TGTGCCAGCAGCCCGACAGCTCACTATGGCTACACCTTC. Encoded protein: CASSPTAHYGYTF. The full variable domain, completed using reference TRBV5-4 and TRBJ1-2, is ETGVTQSPTHLIKTRGQQVTLRCSSQSGHNTVSWYQQALGQGPQFIFQYYREEENGRGNFPPRFSGLQFPNYSSELNVNALELDDSALYLCASSPTAHYGYTFGSGTRLTVV.